This T cell receptor (beta chain) emerged from a study of beta chain features in type 1 diabetes. Points from the study as a whole: Shortening that was moderate but significant affected the TCRB CDR3s of Type 1 diabetes patients in all four CD4+ subsets. For patients, the naive, central memory and Treg TCRB repertoires appeared more alike than for healthy donors. In cDNA sequencing, cells with high TCR expression could be over-represented.

The J segment lost 7 bases and the V segment lost 7 bases, leaving 7 bases of the junction unmatched. From germline, CDR1 is SQVTM and CDR2 ANQGSEA. This CDR3 has 14 amino acids. Sequenced material consisted of expressed TCRB transcripts (all of the isolated RNA was reverse transcribed). Profiling relied on immunoSEQ multiplex PCR, and the TCRdb table lists in-frame clones only, not all of them. The sample records about 270,000 clones, 14% being singletons. Only a few counts were recorded for this clone. Its specificity is unknown. Only one heparinised blood draw was taken per donor, and its volume averaged about 120 mL. Each population that was sorted was more than 95% pure.

This chain links TRBV29-1 with TRBJ2-1, with 13 nucleotides matching TRBD2. This TCR was sampled from a man under 40 with type 1 diabetes. Input material: naive CD4+ T cells from blood. CDR3 residues: CSALGLAGENEQFF. CDR3 sequence (DNA): TGCAGCGCCCTAGGACTAGCGGGAGAGAATGAGCAGTTCTTC.